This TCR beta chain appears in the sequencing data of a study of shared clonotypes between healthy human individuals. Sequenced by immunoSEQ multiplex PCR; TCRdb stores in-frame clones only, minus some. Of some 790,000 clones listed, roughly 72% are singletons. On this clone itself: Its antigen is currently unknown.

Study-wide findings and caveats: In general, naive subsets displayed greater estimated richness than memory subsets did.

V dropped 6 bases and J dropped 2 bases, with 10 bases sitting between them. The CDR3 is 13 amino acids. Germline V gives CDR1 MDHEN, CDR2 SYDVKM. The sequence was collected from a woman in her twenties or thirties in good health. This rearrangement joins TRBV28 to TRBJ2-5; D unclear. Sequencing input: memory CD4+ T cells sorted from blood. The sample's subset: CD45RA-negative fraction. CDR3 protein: CASRLHRQETQYF. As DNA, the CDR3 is TGTGCCAGCAGGCTCCATCGACAAGAGACCCAGTACTTC. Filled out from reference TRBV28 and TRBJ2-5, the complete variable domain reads DVKVTQSSRYLVKRTGEKVFLECVQDMDHENMFWYRQDPGLGLRLIYFSYDVKMKEKGDIPEGYSVSREKKERFSLILESASTNQTSMYLCASRLHRQETQYFGPGTRLLVL.